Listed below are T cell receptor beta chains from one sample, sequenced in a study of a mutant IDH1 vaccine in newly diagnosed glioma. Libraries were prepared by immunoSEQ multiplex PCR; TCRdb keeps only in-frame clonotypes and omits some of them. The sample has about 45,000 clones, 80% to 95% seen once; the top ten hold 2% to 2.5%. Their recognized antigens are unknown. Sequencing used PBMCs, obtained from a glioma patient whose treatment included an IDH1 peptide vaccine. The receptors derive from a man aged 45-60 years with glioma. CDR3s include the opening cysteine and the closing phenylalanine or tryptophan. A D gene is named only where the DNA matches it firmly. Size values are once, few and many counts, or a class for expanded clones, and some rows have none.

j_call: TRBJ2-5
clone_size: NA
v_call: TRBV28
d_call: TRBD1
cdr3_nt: TGTGCCACCCGGCCGGGACAGGGGCTACTCCAAGAGACCCAGTACTTC
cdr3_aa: CATRPGQGLLQETQYF

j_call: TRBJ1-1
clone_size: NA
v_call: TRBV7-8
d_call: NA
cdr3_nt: TGTGCCAGCAGCTTGGGAGAAGCTCCTGAAGCTTTCTTT
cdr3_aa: CASSLGEAPEAFF

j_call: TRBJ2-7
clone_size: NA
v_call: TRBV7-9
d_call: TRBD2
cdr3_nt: TGTGCCATCGGTTGGGGGGGTTACGAGCAGTACTTC
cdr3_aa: CAIGWGGYEQYF

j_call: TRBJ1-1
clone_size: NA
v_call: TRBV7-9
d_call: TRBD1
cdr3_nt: TGTGCCAGCAGCCCCGGGACAGGGTCGGACACTGAAGCTTTCTTT
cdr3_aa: CASSPGTGSDTEAFF

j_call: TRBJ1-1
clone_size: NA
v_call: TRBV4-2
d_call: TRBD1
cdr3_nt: TGTGCCAGCAGCCACCTGGACAGGGGCTTTATGAACACTGAAGCTTTCTTT
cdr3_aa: CASSHLDRGFMNTEAFF

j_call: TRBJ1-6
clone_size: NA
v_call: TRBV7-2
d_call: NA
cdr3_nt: TGTGCCAGCAGCTTATTCCAAGCAGGGGCCGATTCACCCCTCCACTTT
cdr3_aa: CASSLFQAGADSPLHF

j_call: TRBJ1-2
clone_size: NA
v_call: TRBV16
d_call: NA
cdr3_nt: TGTGCCAGCAGCCCAGGGACAACAGGGGGCTACACCTTC
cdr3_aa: CASSPGTTGGYTF

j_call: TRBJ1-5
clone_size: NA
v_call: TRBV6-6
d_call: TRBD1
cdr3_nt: TGTGCCAGCAGCCACCGGGACAGGGGAAGCAATCAGCCCCAGCATTTT
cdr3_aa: CASSHRDRGSNQPQHF

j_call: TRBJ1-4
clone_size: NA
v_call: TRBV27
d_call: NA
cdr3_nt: TGTGCCAGCAGTTTTGATAGGGATGGCGAAAAACTGTTTTTT
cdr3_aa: CASSFDRDGEKLFF

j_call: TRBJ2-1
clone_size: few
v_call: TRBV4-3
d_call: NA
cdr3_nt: TGCGCCAGCAGCCAAGATGGCTGGGGGGCCCAGTTCTTC
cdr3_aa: CASSQDGWGAQFF

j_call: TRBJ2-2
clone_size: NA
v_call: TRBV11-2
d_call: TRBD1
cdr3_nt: TGTGCCAGCAGCCCAAGAATACAGGGGGCGGGCACCGGGGAGCTGTTTTTT
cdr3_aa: CASSPRIQGAGTGELFF

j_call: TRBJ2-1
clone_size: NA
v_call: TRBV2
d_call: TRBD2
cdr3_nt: TGTGCCAGCAGCCGTTCAGCGGGACGGACCTCCTACAATGAGCAGTTCTTC
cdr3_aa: CASSRSAGRTSYNEQFF

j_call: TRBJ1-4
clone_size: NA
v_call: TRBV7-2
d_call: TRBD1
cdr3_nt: TGTGCCAGCAGCTTAGGGGGAGGGACAGGGGGGGAAAAACTGTTTTTT
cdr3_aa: CASSLGGGTGGEKLFF

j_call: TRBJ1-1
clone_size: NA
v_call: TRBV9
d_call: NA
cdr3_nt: TGTGCCAGCAGTGTACCCCCGGGCAGGGGAAACACTGAAGCTTTCTTT
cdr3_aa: CASSVPPGRGNTEAFF

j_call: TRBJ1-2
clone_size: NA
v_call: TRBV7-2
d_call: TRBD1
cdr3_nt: TGTGCCAGCAGCATAGGACAGGGACGGGGCTACACCTTC
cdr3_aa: CASSIGQGRGYTF

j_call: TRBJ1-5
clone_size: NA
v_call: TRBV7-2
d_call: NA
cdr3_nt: TGTGCCAGCAGCTTAGGGTCCAGGGGAGGCAATCAGCCCCAGCATTTT
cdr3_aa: CASSLGSRGGNQPQHF

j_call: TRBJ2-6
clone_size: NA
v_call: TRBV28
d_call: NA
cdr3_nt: TGTGCCAGCAGTTTAGGGGGCTCTGGGGCCAACGTCCTGACTTTC
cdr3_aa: CASSLGGSGANVLTF

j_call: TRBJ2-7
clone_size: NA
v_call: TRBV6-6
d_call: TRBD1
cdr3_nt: TGTGCCAGCAGCCCCGGACAGGGTAGCTCCTACGAGCAGTACTTC
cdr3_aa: CASSPGQGSSYEQYF

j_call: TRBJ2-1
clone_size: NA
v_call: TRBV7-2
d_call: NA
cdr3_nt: TGTGCCAGCAGCCAGCAGGGCAGCTCCTACAATGAGCAGTTCTTC
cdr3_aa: CASSQQGSSYNEQFF

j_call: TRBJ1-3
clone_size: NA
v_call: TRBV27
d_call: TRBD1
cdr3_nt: TGTGCCAGCAGTTCCGGGACAGGGAGGAACACCATATATTTT
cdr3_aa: CASSSGTGRNTIYF

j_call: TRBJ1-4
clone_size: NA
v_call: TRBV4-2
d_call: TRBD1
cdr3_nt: TGTGCCAGCAGCCGAACGGCGGGACAGCTAATTGAAAAACTGTTTTTT
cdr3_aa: CASSRTAGQLIEKLFF

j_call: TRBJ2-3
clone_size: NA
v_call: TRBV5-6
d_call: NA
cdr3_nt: TGTGCCAGCAGCTCAACTCTGACAGGCGGGGTAACAGATACGCAGTATTTT
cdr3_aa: CASSSTLTGGVTDTQYF

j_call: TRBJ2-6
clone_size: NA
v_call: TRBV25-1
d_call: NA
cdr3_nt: TGTGCCAGCAGTGTGACGGGGACTGGGGCCAACGTCCTGACTTTC
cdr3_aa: CASSVTGTGANVLTF

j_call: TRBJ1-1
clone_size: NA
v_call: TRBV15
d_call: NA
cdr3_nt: TGTGCCACCGGCGACCGGCCGAACACTGAAGCTTTCTTT
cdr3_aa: CATGDRPNTEAFF

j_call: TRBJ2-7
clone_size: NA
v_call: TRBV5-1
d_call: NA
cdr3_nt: TGCGCCAGCAGCTTGGGTTTCCGGGTCCACGAGCAGTACTTC
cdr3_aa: CASSLGFRVHEQYF

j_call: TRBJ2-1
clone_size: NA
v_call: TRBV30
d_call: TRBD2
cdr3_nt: TGTGCCTGGAGTCGGGCTCGGACTAGCGGGAGTCCCAATGAGCAGTTCTTC
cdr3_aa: CAWSRARTSGSPNEQFF

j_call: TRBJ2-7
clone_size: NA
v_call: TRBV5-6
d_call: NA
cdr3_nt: TGTGCCAGCAGAATCTATACAGCTAACTACGAGCAGTACTTC
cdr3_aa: CASRIYTANYEQYF

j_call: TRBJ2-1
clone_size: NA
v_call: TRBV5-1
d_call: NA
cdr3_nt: TGCGCCAGCAGCTTGGAGGGACCAGGATCGGATGAGCAGTTCTTC
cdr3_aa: CASSLEGPGSDEQFF